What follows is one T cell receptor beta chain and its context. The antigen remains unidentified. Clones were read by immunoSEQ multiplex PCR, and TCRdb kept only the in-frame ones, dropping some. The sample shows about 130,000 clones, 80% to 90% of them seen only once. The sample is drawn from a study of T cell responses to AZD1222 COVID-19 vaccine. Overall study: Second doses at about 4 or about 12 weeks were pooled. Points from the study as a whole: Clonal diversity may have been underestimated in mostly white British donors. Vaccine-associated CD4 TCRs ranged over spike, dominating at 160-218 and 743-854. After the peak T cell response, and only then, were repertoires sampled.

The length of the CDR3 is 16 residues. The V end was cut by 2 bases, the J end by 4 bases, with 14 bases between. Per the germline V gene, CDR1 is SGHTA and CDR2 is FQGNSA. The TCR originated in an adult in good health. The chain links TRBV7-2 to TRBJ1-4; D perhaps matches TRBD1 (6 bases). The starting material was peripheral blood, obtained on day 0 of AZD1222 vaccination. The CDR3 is CASSLRGMGINEKLFF. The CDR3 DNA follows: TGTGCCAGCAGCTTAAGGGGGATGGGAATTAATGAAAAACTGTTTTTT.